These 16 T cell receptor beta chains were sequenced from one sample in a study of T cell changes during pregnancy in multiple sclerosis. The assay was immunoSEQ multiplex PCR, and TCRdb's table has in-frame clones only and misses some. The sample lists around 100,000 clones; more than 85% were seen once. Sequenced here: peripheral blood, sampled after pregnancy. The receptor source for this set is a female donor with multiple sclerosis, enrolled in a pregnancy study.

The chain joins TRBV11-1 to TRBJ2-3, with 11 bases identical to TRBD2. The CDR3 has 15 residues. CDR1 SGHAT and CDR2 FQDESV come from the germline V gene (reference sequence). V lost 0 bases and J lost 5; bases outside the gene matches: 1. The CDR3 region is CASSLALAGGDTQYF. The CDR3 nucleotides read TGTGCCAGCAGCTTAGCGCTAGCGGGGGGAGATACGCAGTATTTT.

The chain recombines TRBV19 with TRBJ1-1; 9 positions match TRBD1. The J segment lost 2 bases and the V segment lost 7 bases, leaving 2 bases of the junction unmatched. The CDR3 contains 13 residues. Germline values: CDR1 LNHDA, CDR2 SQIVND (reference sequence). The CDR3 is CASITGGNTEAFF. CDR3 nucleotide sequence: TGTGCCAGTATCACAGGGGGCAACACTGAAGCTTTCTTT.

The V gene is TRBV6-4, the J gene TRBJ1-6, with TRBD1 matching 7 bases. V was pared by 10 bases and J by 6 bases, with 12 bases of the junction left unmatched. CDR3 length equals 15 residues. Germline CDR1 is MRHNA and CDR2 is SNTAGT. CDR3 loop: CAITIWTGTNSPLHF. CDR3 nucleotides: TGTGCCATTACGATTTGGACAGGCACTAATTCACCCCTCCACTTT.

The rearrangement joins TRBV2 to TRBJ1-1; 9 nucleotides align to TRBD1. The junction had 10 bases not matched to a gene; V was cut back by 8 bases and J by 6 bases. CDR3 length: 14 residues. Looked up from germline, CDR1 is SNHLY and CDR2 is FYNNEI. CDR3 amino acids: CASLRDRAEPEAFF. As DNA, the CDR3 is TGTGCCAGCCTCCGGGACAGGGCAGAACCTGAAGCTTTCTTT.

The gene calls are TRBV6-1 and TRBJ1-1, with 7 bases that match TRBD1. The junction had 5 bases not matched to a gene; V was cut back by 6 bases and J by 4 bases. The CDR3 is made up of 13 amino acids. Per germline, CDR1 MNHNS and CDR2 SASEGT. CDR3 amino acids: CASRDRAPTEAFF. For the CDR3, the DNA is TGTGCCAGCAGAGACAGGGCCCCCACTGAAGCTTTCTTT.

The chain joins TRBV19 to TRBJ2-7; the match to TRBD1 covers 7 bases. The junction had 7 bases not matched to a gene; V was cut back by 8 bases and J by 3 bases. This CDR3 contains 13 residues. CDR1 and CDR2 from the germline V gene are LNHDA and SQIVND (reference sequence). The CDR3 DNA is TGTGCCAGTCTGGGACAGCCGAACTACGAGCAGTACTTC. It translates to CASLGQPNYEQYF.

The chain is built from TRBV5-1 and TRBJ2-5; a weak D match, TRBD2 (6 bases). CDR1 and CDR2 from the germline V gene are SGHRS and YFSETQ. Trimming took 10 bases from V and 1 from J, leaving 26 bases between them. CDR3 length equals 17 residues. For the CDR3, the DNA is TGCGCCTCGACCCAGGGTCAGATCGCCGGGGGCCAAGAGACCCAGTACTTC. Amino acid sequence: CASTQGQIAGGQETQYF.

The CDR3, as DNA: TGTGCCAGCAGTGACGGGACTAGCGGTTACAATGAGCAGTTCTTC. Protein sequence: CASSDGTSGYNEQFF. The chain carries TRBV6-1 and TRBJ2-1, with TRBD2 matching over 11 bases. Trimming cost V 3 bases and J 4 bases; bases outside gene matches: 2. The CDR3 length is 15 residues. Germline CDR1 is MNHNS and CDR2 is SASEGT.

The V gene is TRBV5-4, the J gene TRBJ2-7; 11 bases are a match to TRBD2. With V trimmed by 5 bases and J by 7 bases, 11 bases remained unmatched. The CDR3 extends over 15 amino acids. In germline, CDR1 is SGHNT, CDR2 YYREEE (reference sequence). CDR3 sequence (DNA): TGTGCCAGCAGTCCAGGGACTAGCGGAGGGTATGAGCAGTACTTC. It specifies CASSPGTSGGYEQYF.

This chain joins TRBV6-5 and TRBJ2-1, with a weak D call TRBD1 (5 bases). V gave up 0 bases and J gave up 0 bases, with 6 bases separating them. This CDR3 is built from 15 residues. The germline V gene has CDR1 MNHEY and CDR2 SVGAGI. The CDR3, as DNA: TGTGCCAGCAGTTACTCCGACAGCTCCTACAATGAGCAGTTCTTC. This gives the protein CASSYSDSSYNEQFF.

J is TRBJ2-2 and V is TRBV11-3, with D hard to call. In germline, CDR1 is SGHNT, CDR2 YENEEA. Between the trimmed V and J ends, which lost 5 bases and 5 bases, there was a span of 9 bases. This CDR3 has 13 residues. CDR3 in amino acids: CASSPTRTGELFF. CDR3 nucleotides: TGTGCCAGCAGCCCTACGAGAACCGGGGAGCTGTTTTTT.

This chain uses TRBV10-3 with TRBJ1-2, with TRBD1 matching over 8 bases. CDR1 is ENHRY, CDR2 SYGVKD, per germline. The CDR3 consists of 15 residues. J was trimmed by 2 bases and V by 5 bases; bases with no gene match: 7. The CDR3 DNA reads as TGTGCCATCAGTCCGGGACAGGCTAAGAACTATGGCTACACCTTC. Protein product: CAISPGQAKNYGYTF.

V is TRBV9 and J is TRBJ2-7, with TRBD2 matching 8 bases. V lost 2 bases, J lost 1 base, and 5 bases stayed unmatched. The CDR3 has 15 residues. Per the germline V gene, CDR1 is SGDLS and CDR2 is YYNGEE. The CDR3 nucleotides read TGTGCCAGCAGCGTCGGGGGGGCTGGTTCCTACGAGCAGTACTTC. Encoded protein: CASSVGGAGSYEQYF.

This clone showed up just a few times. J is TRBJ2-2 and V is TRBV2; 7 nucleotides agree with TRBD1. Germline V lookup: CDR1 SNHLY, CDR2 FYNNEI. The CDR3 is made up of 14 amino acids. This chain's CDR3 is CGGTGVQHTGELFF. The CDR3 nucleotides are TGTGGGGGAACAGGGGTCCAACACACCGGGGAGCTGTTTTTT.

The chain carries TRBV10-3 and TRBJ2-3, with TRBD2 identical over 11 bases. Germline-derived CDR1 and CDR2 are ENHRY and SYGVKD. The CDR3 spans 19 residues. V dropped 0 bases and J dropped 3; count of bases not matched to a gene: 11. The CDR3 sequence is CAISESVASGGHSTDTQYF. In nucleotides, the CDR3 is TGTGCCATCAGTGAGTCGGTGGCTAGCGGGGGGCATTCGACAGATACGCAGTATTTT.

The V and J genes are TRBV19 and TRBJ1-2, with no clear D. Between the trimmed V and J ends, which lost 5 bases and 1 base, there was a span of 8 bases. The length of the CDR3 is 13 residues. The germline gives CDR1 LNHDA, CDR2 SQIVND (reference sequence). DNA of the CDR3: TGTGCCAGTAGTGTCGGTTTTAACTATGGCTACACCTTC. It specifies CASSVGFNYGYTF.